The 17 T cell receptor beta chains given below trace back to one sample, sequenced in a study of a mutant IDH1 vaccine in newly diagnosed glioma. The table came from immunoSEQ multiplex PCR; TCRdb's copy has only in-frame clones and leaves some out. The sample carries some 130,000 clones, roughly 78% recorded once. These receptors have no identified antigens. Indicated time point: week 11, during vaccination. Vaccine doses each comprised 300 ug of mutant IDH1 20-mer peptide, with topical imiquimod. The material was PBMCs, obtained from a glioma patient whose treatment included an IDH1 peptide vaccine. The origin of the receptors is a man aged 40-55 years with glioma.

Written as DNA, the CDR3 is TGTGCCAGTAGGCAGGGGGCGCAAGGGACCGGGGAGCTGTTTTTT. Translating it yields CASRQGAQGTGELFF. V usage is TRBV19 and J usage is TRBJ2-2, with 8 positions matching TRBD1. The CDR3 length is 15 residues. Trimming removed 6 bases from V and 5 bases from J; junction bases left unmatched: 8. CDR1 and CDR2 from the germline V gene are LNHDA and SQIVND (reference sequence). The variable domain in full, with the rest retrieved from reference TRBV19 and TRBJ2-2, is DGGITQSPKYLFRKEGQNVTLSCEQNLNHDAMYWYRQDPGQGLRLIYYSQIVNDFQKGDIAEGYSVSREKKESFPLTVTSAQKNPTAFYLCASRQGAQGTGELFFGEGSRLTVL.

This chain links TRBV6-5 with TRBJ1-2, with D perhaps matching TRBD1 (6 bases). Germline CDR1 and CDR2: MNHEY and SVGAGI. The ends were cut back, 5 bases at V and 4 bases at J, with 11 bases in the middle. There are 13 residues in the CDR3. In nucleotides, the CDR3 is TGTGCCAGCAGTCCCCAGGGGATCTATGGCTACACCTTC. Its protein is CASSPQGIYGYTF.

The V gene is TRBV5-1, the J gene TRBJ2-7, with TRBD1 matching 8 bases. The CDR3 is 14 residues long. Germline values: CDR1 SGHRS, CDR2 YFSETQ. Germline trimming cut 5 bases from V and 5 bases from J; bases unmatched to any gene: 9. The CDR3 is CASRLKQGADEQYF. The CDR3 coding sequence is TGCGCCAGCAGGTTAAAGCAGGGGGCCGACGAGCAGTACTTC.

This sequence joins TRBV7-2 and TRBJ2-7; 7 bases agree with TRBD2. Per the germline V gene, CDR1 is SGHTA and CDR2 is FQGNSA. This CDR3 has 15 amino acids. J lost 3 bases, V lost 4 bases, and 9 bases had no gene match. This CDR3 is CASSWSGTDVYEQYF. CDR3 sequence (DNA): TGTGCCAGCAGCTGGAGCGGGACCGATGTCTACGAGCAGTACTTC.

The V and J genes are TRBV10-1 and TRBJ2-7; D remains unclear. Germline loops: CDR1 WNHNN, CDR2 SYGVQD (reference sequence). There are 13 residues in the CDR3. Trimming removed 1 base from V and 0 bases from J, with 4 bases in between. The CDR3 here is CASSEYASYEQYF. In nucleotides, the CDR3 is TGCGCCAGCAGTGAGTACGCCTCCTACGAGCAGTACTTC.

The DNA of the CDR3 is TGTGCCAGCAGCCCCCGGATTAGCGGACCGAACACCGGGGAGCTGTTTTTT. The encoded protein is CASSPRISGPNTGELFF. This sequence joins TRBV9 and TRBJ2-2; a possible D gene is TRBD2 (6 bases). Trimming shortened V by 4 bases and J by 0 bases, and 16 bases separated the two germline ends. CDR3 length equals 17 residues. Germline-derived CDR1 and CDR2 are SGDLS and YYNGEE.

The chain recombines TRBV5-4 with TRBJ1-1; 8 bases agree with TRBD1. Germline V gene sequence: CDR1 SGHNT, CDR2 YYREEE (reference sequence). Trimming cost V 4 bases and J 9 bases; bases outside gene matches: 14. The length of the CDR3 is 15 residues. As DNA, the CDR3 is TGTGCCAGCAGCCCAGGACAGGGTAGAATCGCCAAAGCTTTCTTT. Translating gives CASSPGQGRIAKAFF. The complete variable domain, with remaining parts taken from reference TRBV5-4 and TRBJ1-1, reads ETGVTQSPTHLIKTRGQQVTLRCSSQSGHNTVSWYQQALGQGPQFIFQYYREEENGRGNFPPRFSGLQFPNYSSELNVNALELDDSALYLCASSPGQGRIAKAFFGQGTRLTVV.

This clone was seen a handful of times. The V call is TRBV7-2, the J call TRBJ2-7, with TRBD2 identical over 11 bases. Germline assignment: CDR1 SGHTA and CDR2 FQGNSA. Germline trimming cut 3 bases from V and 2 bases from J; bases unmatched to any gene: 3. CDR3 length: 15 residues. This chain's CDR3 is CASSFLAGGTYEQYF. The CDR3 nucleotides read TGTGCCAGCAGCTTCCTAGCGGGAGGAACCTACGAGCAGTACTTC.

With regard to this clone: One junction end disagrees with the germline gene, perhaps due to a read error. The rearrangement joins TRBV5-8 to TRBJ1-1; 9 bases line up with TRBD1. The germline gives CDR1 SGHTS, CDR2 YDEGEE. The CDR3 is made up of 13 amino acids. CDR3 region: CASSLPDRGVIIF. The CDR3 nucleotides read TGTGCCAGCAGCTTGCCCGACAGGGGGGTCATTATTTTT.

This chain connects TRBV5-5 to TRBJ2-5, with D hard to call. Germline loops: CDR1 SGHKS, CDR2 YYEKEE (reference sequence). Trimming shortened V by 0 bases and J by 5 bases, and 2 bases separated the two germline ends. The CDR3 sequence is 11 residues long. The CDR3 DNA reads TGTGCCAGCAGCTTGGTGGAGACCCAGTACTTC. Its protein is CASSLVETQYF.

This chain connects TRBV5-6 to TRBJ2-7, with TRBD2 matching 8 bases. CDR3 size: 15 residues. J lost 1 base, V lost 5 bases, and 8 bases had no gene match. CDR1 is SGHDT, CDR2 YYEEEE, per germline. The CDR3 region has the DNA TGTGCCAGCAGTAATAGTAGCGGGACATCCTACGAGCAGTACTTC. Translated: CASSNSSGTSYEQYF.

This clone came up once. The chain uses TRBV28 and TRBJ2-7; TRBD1 might be the D (5 bases). The V end lost 6 bases, the J end lost 2 bases, and 11 bases lay between the germline ends. Germline values: CDR1 MDHEN, CDR2 SYDVKM. CDR3 length equals 13 residues. The CDR3 DNA follows: TGTGCCAGCAGCCTCAGGGTCCCCTACGAGCAGTACTTC. It translates to CASSLRVPYEQYF.

V is TRBV14 and J is TRBJ1-2, with a weak D call TRBD1 (6 bases). V was pared by 4 bases and J by 5 bases, with 11 bases between. This CDR3 has 13 residues. Looked up from germline, CDR1 is SGHDN and CDR2 is FVKESK. CDR3 amino acids: CASSPSRGYGYTF. In DNA form, the CDR3 reads TGTGCCAGCAGCCCCTCGAGGGGGTATGGCTACACCTTC.

The rearrangement uses TRBV11-2 and TRBJ1-2, with D hard to call. The CDR3 is 14 amino acids. V was shortened by 4 bases and J by 0 bases, with 9 bases between the two germline ends. Germline V gives CDR1 SGHAT, CDR2 FQNNGV. The CDR3 DNA reads TGTGCCAGCAGCTACCCTTATGCTAACTATGGCTACACCTTC. It specifies CASSYPYANYGYTF.

V and J are TRBV6-5 and TRBJ2-2; 10 nucleotides agree with TRBD1. Germline V CDR1 and CDR2: MNHEY, SVGAGI. After removal of 6 bases from V and 5 bases from J, the junction contained 0 bases not matched to a gene. The CDR3 has 13 amino acids. CDR3 coding DNA: TGTGCCAGCAGGGGACAGGGGACCGGGGAGCTGTTTTTT. Its protein product is CASRGQGTGELFF.

CDR3 bases: TGTGCCAGCAGCGCAAACAGGGGGCGAGGCTACACCTTC. This gives the protein CASSANRGRGYTF. V and J are TRBV2 and TRBJ1-2; 9 positions match TRBD1. The junction had 7 bases not matched to a gene; V was cut back by 6 bases and J by 8 bases. Germline V gives CDR1 SNHLY, CDR2 FYNNEI. The length of the CDR3 is 13 residues.

The V call is TRBV14, the J call TRBJ2-7, with D unresolved. V lost 0 bases to trimming and J lost 7 bases, with 10 bases between them. Looked up from germline, CDR1 is SGHDN and CDR2 is FVKESK. This CDR3 has 13 residues. CDR3: CASSQDGNWEQYF. DNA of the CDR3: TGTGCCAGCAGCCAAGATGGTAATTGGGAGCAGTACTTC. Combining the CDR3 with reference TRBV14 and TRBJ2-7 gives the whole variable domain EAGVTQFPSHSVIEKGQTVTLRCDPISGHDNLYWYRRVMGKEIKFLLHFVKESKQDESGMPNNRFLAERTGGTYSTLKVQPAELEDSGVYFCASSQDGNWEQYFGPGTRLTVT.